This T cell receptor beta chain derives from a study of cytomegalovirus exposure and HLA in healthy donors. Study-level points and caveats: Reports described diagnosis of cytomegalovirus status by the classifier as highly specific and sensitive. The study flagged around 150 TCR beta chains as cytomegalovirus-associated.

With regard to this clone: What it binds is not known.

The CDR3 length is 15 residues. V lost 3 bases and J lost 5; bases outside the gene matches: 6. Per the germline V gene, CDR1 is MNHEY and CDR2 is SMNVEV (reference sequence). Clones were read by immunoSEQ multiplex PCR, and TCRdb kept only the in-frame ones, dropping some. The sample includes about 120,000 clones, roughly 90% seen only once; the top ten take under 6.5%. The TCR was taken from a woman between 18 and 30 years old in good health and CMV-seropositive. Sequencing was done on a sample of PBMCs. The chain carries TRBV27 and TRBJ2-3; 9 nucleotides line up with TRBD2. The CDR3 DNA follows: TGTGCCAGCAGTTTCCGGCGGGGGGGCCAAGATACGCAGTATTTT. It encodes CASSFRRGGQDTQYF.